The TCR beta chain under discussion was sequenced for a study of cytomegalovirus exposure and HLA in healthy donors. Study observations and caveats: For TCR beta chains, V- and J-gene trimming was later linked to a missense DCLRE1C variant.

Everyone who donated was a healthy bone marrow donor. The ends were cut back, 5 bases at V and 7 bases at J, with 15 bases in the middle. CDR3 size: 13 residues. Germline loops: CDR1 MDHEN, CDR2 SYDVKM. With regard to this clone: Antigen: not known.

The PCR ran on 60 Vbeta and 13 Jbeta primers. TCRdb's table, derived via immunoSEQ multiplex PCR, lists solely in-frame clones and lacks some. The sample lists around 140,000 clones, around 83% occurring once. This TCR was recovered from a woman aged 45-59 years in good health and CMV-seropositive. The rearrangement links TRBV28 to TRBJ2-7; D remains ambiguous. What was sequenced was PBMCs. CDR3 nucleotides: TGTGCCAGCAGTCCCATTCTAGAGTGGGAGCAGTACTTC. Encoded protein: CASSPILEWEQYF. The whole variable domain, remainder taken from reference TRBV28 and TRBJ2-7, is DVKVTQSSRYLVKRTGEKVFLECVQDMDHENMFWYRQDPGLGLRLIYFSYDVKMKEKGDIPEGYSVSREKKERFSLILESASTNQTSMYLCASSPILEWEQYFGPGTRLTVT.